The TCR beta chain under discussion was sequenced for a study of T cell responses to AZD1222 COVID-19 vaccine. Study-level information: Analyses pooled second doses at about 4 or about 12 weeks. Study-wide findings and caveats: It should be noted that donors were predominantly white British and more often female, and clonal diversity was possibly underestimated. Baseline testing showed seropositivity in only 6 or 7 AZD1222 recipients. All repertoire sampling was performed exclusively after the peak T cell response.

This table comes from immunoSEQ multiplex PCR, and its TCRdb copy is limited to in-frame clones, with some not included. The sample has 90,000 to 140,000 clones; over 75% are singletons. On this clone itself: Its antigen remains unidentified.

Germline V gene lookup returns CDR1 MNHEY and CDR2 SVGAGI. V shed 5 bases and J shed 3 bases, with 11 bases lying between them. CDR3 size: 13 residues. The rearrangement joins TRBV6-5 to TRBJ2-7; a weak D match, TRBD2 (5 bases). The sequence derives from an adult in good health. The material was peripheral blood, obtained on day 0 of AZD1222 vaccination. CDR3 nucleotide sequence: TGTGCCAGCAGTAGGGAGAATGTCTACGAGCAGTACTTC. The encoded protein is CASSRENVYEQYF.